What follows are 16 T cell receptor beta chains derived from one specimen sequenced in a study of cytomegalovirus exposure and HLA in healthy donors. Clones were sequenced by immunoSEQ multiplex PCR, and TCRdb holds only the in-frame ones, with some missing. There are approximately 130,000 clones in the sample; more than 75% occur only once, and under 2.5% lies in the top ten. Sequenced input: PBMCs. The receptors were sampled from a woman under 40 in good health and CMV-seronegative.

The V gene is TRBV5-1, the J gene TRBJ2-3; no definite D call. V shed 3 bases and J shed 2 bases, with 13 bases lying between them. Germline CDR1 reads SGHRS; CDR2 reads YFSETQ. This CDR3 region has 15 residues. The CDR3 DNA sequence: TGCGCCAGCAGCTCCACACAGCTCTCCACAGATACGCAGTATTTT. This gives the protein CASSSTQLSTDTQYF. Together with reference TRBV5-1 and TRBJ2-3, the CDR3 gives the full variable domain: KAGVTQTPRYLIKTRGQQVTLSCSPISGHRSVSWYQQTPGQGLQFLFEYFSETQRNKGNFPGRFSGRQFSNSRSEMNVSTLELGDSALYLCASSSTQLSTDTQYFGPGTRLTVL.

This clone has only a few counts. The chain's CDR3 is CASRPDRARGYTF. The CDR3 DNA reads as TGTGCCAGCAGACCTGACAGGGCACGGGGCTACACCTTC. The J gene is TRBJ1-2, the V gene TRBV5-5; the match to TRBD1 covers 7 bases. The CDR3 is 13 amino acids. Germline V gene lookup returns CDR1 SGHKS and CDR2 YYEKEE (reference sequence). J lost 8 bases, V lost 5 bases, and 9 bases had no gene match.

V gene TRBV10-1 combines with J gene TRBJ2-3; D possibly corresponds to TRBD2 (6 bases). Germline values: CDR1 WNHNN, CDR2 SYGVQD (reference sequence). With 2 bases removed from V and 10 bases from J, the gap between germline ends came to 13 bases. This CDR3 has 13 residues. The CDR3 here is CASSETRRGPQYF. The CDR3 DNA reads TGCGCCAGCAGTGAGACCCGGAGGGGTCCGCAGTATTTT.

J is TRBJ1-3 and V is TRBV9, with TRBD1 as a possible D gene (6 bases). Germline CDR1 is SGDLS and CDR2 is YYNGEE. The CDR3 is 15 amino acids. The V end lost 4 bases, the J end lost 0 bases, and 11 bases lay between the germline ends. CDR3 nucleotides: TGTGCCAGCAGCCGGACAGCTAGCTCTGGAAACACCATATATTTT. Its protein product is CASSRTASSGNTIYF.

V gene TRBV29-1 combines with J gene TRBJ1-5; 7 nucleotides match TRBD1. CDR3 size: 13 residues. Germline-derived CDR1 and CDR2 are SQVTM and ANQGSEA. V lost 4 bases, J lost 5 bases, and 5 bases stayed unmatched. The CDR3 reads CSVGQGIHQPQHF. The CDR3 DNA is TGCAGCGTTGGACAGGGAATCCATCAGCCCCAGCATTTT.

The V call is TRBV5-1, the J call TRBJ2-7; TRBD1 might be the D (6 bases). The V and J ends lost 4 bases and 0 bases respectively, with 14 bases between them. Germline loops: CDR1 SGHRS, CDR2 YFSETQ. This CDR3 region has 15 residues. CDR3 sequence (DNA): TGCGCCAGCAGCCTCGCCACAGGGAGCTCCTACGAGCAGTACTTC. Its translation is CASSLATGSSYEQYF.

The J gene is TRBJ1-2, the V gene TRBV7-9; D possibly corresponds to TRBD1 (6 bases). Germline CDR1 is SEHNR and CDR2 is FQNEAQ (reference sequence). CDR3 length: 13 amino acids. V was shortened by 2 bases and J by 3 bases, with 7 bases between the two germline ends. Here the CDR3 DNA reads TGTGCCAGCAGCTTACCAGGGGACTATGGCTACACCTTC. This translates into CASSLPGDYGYTF.

V is TRBV7-8 and J is TRBJ2-5; D possibly corresponds to TRBD1 (7 bases). Trimming stripped 1 base from V and 5 bases from J, with 17 bases between. The CDR3 runs to 16 residues. The V gene's germline CDR1 is SGHVS and CDR2 FQNEAQ. The CDR3 DNA is TGTGCCAGCAGCTTAGTACCGGGACAGCGGGCCGAGACCCAGTACTTC. Amino acids: CASSLVPGQRAETQYF. Full variable domain (rest looked up from reference TRBV7-8 and TRBJ2-5): GAGVSQSPRYKVAKRGQDVALRCDPISGHVSLFWYQQALGQGPEFLTYFQNEAQLDKSGLPSDRFFAERPEGSVSTLKIQRTQQEDSAVYLCASSLVPGQRAETQYFGPGTRLLVL.

The J gene is TRBJ1-2, the V gene TRBV19; a possible D gene is TRBD1 (6 bases). V lost 5 bases and J lost 2, with 12 bases in between. CDR1 is LNHDA and CDR2 is SQIVND in the germline V gene (reference sequence). The CDR3 loop spans 14 amino acids. As DNA, the CDR3 is TGTGCCAGTAGTTACAGGGCCGGAAACTATGGCTACACCTTC. Its translation: CASSYRAGNYGYTF.

The V and J genes are TRBV7-9 and TRBJ2-2, with 10 bases aligning to TRBD1. This CDR3 comprises 17 residues. The V gene's germline CDR1 is SEHNR and CDR2 FQNEAQ (reference sequence). Trimming took 5 bases from V and 3 from J; bases not matched to a gene: 9. CDR3 in amino acids: CASSPQPGQGYTGELFF. CDR3 DNA sequence: TGTGCCAGCAGCCCACAACCGGGACAGGGGTACACCGGGGAGCTGTTTTTT.

This clone has just a few counts. This chain uses TRBV7-9 with TRBJ2-2; TRBD1 is a possible D gene (6 bases). The CDR3 has 15 residues. Germline V gene data show CDR1 as SEHNR and CDR2 as FQNEAQ (reference sequence). Trimming stripped 0 bases from V and 5 bases from J, with 10 bases between. This CDR3 reads CASSLAKRGTGELFF. CDR3 DNA sequence: TGTGCCAGCAGCTTAGCGAAGAGGGGGACCGGGGAGCTGTTTTTT.

The chain uses TRBV30 and TRBJ2-6; TRBD2 matches at 8 bases. Trimming cost V 3 bases and J 2 bases; bases outside gene matches: 6. The CDR3 length is 16 residues. Germline loops: CDR1 GTSNPN, CDR2 SVGIG (reference sequence). The CDR3 DNA reads TGTGCCTGGAGCCGAGCGGGGGTCCCTGGGGCCAACGTCCTGACTTTC. Amino acid sequence: CAWSRAGVPGANVLTF.

V gene TRBV14 combines with J gene TRBJ1-4; unclear D gene. The CDR3 has 16 residues. V was pared by 1 base and J by 0 bases, with 9 bases between. Germline values: CDR1 SGHDN, CDR2 FVKESK. As DNA, the CDR3 is TGTGCCAGCAGCCAAGGTTACAGTGCAACTAATGAAAAACTGTTTTTT. It codes for CASSQGYSATNEKLFF. Drawing the rest from reference TRBV14 and TRBJ1-4, the complete variable domain is EAGVTQFPSHSVIEKGQTVTLRCDPISGHDNLYWYRRVMGKEIKFLLHFVKESKQDESGMPNNRFLAERTGGTYSTLKVQPAELEDSGVYFCASSQGYSATNEKLFFGSGTQLSVL.

The genes are TRBV4-1 and TRBJ2-7; the D gene is possibly TRBD2 (6 bases). The V and J ends lost 4 bases and 2 bases respectively, with 12 bases between them. The germline CDR1 and CDR2 sequences are MGHRA and YSYEKL. The CDR3 has 14 residues. Here the CDR3 DNA reads TGCGCCAGCAGCCCCCGACTAGGTACCTACGAGCAGTACTTC. Protein: CASSPRLGTYEQYF.

V usage is TRBV6-1 and J usage is TRBJ1-2; 9 positions match TRBD1. The ends lost 4 bases at V and 7 bases at J; junction bases unmatched: 7. Looked up from germline, CDR1 is MNHNS and CDR2 is SASEGT. The CDR3 is 14 residues long. The CDR3, as DNA: TGTGCCAGCAGTGCGGACAGGGGCGGTCGTGGCTACACCTTC. It codes for CASSADRGGRGYTF.

The J gene is TRBJ2-5, the V gene TRBV19; a weak D match, TRBD2 (6 bases). The length of the CDR3 is 14 residues. Germline CDR1 and CDR2: LNHDA and SQIVND (reference sequence). V lost 5 bases and J lost 4, with 14 bases in between. As DNA, the CDR3 is TGTGCCAGTAGTTTTAGCGGAGCTTCAGAGACCCAGTACTTC. Protein sequence: CASSFSGASETQYF.